This paragraph covers one T cell receptor (beta chain) sequence. This specimen comes from a study of response to subunit inactivated influenza vaccine. TCRdb re-called the RT-PCR reads with MiXCR, one entry per CDR3 protein. The data hold over 400,000 distinct CDR3 sequences, with 10% to 15% observed a single time. The CDR3 extends over 14 amino acids. The chain has TRBV5-2 and TRBJ2-3; the listed D gene, TRBD1, was not tested against the DNA. TRBV5-2 is flagged as a pseudogene. The sequencing here drew on PBMCs from blood, taken about 6 weeks after vaccination. The TCR originated in a man aged 50 to 60 who received an inactivated influenza vaccine. The CDR3: CAMSTGTSTDTQYF. The CDR3 coding sequence is TGTGCCATGAGCACGGGGACGAGCACAGATACGCAGTATTTT.